These 16 T cell receptor beta chains share one sample of origin, sequenced in a study of identical twins. TCRdb passed the 5' RACE reads through MiXCR, listing each CDR3 protein once. The sample shows around 220,000 distinct CDR3 sequences, more than 13% of them seen only once. Sequencing was performed on memory (CD45RO+) T cells sorted from blood. The receptor source for this set is a woman aged 18-35 years in good health.

This clonotype has more than one count but fewer than ten. The chain is built from TRBV5-1 and TRBJ2-1; D is uncertain. Trimming removed 3 bases at V and 0 bases at J, with 7 bases between. This CDR3 spans 14 amino acids. The germline V gene has CDR1 SGHRS and CDR2 YFSETQ. CDR3 DNA: TGCGCCAGCAGCTACGGAAGCTCCTACAATGAGCAGTTCTTC. It translates to CASSYGSSYNEQFF.

The chain carries TRBV18 and TRBJ2-7; TRBD2 matches 8 bases. The CDR3 loop spans 14 amino acids. V was clipped by 3 bases and J by 3 bases; unmatched bases: 4. Germline V gene lookup returns CDR1 KGHSH and CDR2 LQKENI. The CDR3 protein is CASSPGLVNYEQYF. For the CDR3, the DNA is TGTGCCAGCTCACCGGGACTAGTTAACTACGAGCAGTACTTC. The complete variable domain, with remaining parts taken from reference TRBV18 and TRBJ2-7, reads NAGVMQNPRHLVRRRGQEARLRCSPMKGHSHVYWYRQLPEEGLKFMVYLQKENIIDESGMPKERFSAEFPKEGPSILRIQQVVRGDSAAYFCASSPGLVNYEQYFGPGTRLTVT.

The rearrangement links TRBV20-1 to TRBJ2-7; 12 bases match TRBD2. The CDR3 runs to 14 residues. V trimming: 2 bases; J trimming: 3 bases; junction bases outside the gene matches: 2. The germline V gene has CDR1 DFQATT and CDR2 SNEGSKA (reference sequence). CDR3 residues: CSARSGLAGYEQYF. In nucleotides, the CDR3 is TGCAGTGCTAGATCGGGACTAGCGGGCTACGAGCAGTACTTC.

V is TRBV7-2 and J is TRBJ2-3; D unresolved. From germline, CDR1 is SGHTA and CDR2 FQGNSA. The CDR3 is 15 residues long. Trimming removed 1 base from V and 0 bases from J, with 8 bases in between. CDR3 in amino acids: CASSLERYSTDTQYF. DNA for the CDR3: TGTGCCAGCAGCTTAGAGCGCTATAGCACAGATACGCAGTATTTT.

This clonotype has just a few counts. This chain joins TRBV7-2 and TRBJ1-1; unclear D gene. The V gene's germline CDR1 is SGHTA and CDR2 FQGNSA. The ends were cut back, 5 bases at V and 0 bases at J, with 7 bases in the middle. CDR3 length: 13 residues. Here the CDR3 DNA reads TGTGCCAGCAGCGAACACGTGAACACTGAAGCTTTCTTT. Its protein is CASSEHVNTEAFF. The full variable domain, rest sourced from reference TRBV7-2 and TRBJ1-1, is GAGVSQSPSNKVTEKGKDVELRCDPISGHTALYWYRQSLGQGLEFLIYFQGNSAPDKSGLPSDRFSAERTGGSVSTLTIQRTQQEDSAVYLCASSEHVNTEAFFGQGTRLTVV.

This clonotype was picked up a small number of times. The chain links TRBV7-3 to TRBJ2-7, with 7 nucleotides matching TRBD2. V lost 5 bases and J lost 5; bases outside the gene matches: 9. Germline V gives CDR1 SGHTA, CDR2 FQGTGA. This CDR3 is built from 14 residues. CDR3 in DNA: TGTGCCAGCAGCCACGGGGGGTTCGGAGACGAGCAGTACTTC. This encodes CASSHGGFGDEQYF.

In this sample, this clonotype turned up a few times. The chain links TRBV10-2 to TRBJ2-3, with 13 bases identical to TRBD2. V shed 4 bases, J shed 6 bases, and the junction held 1 base outside the gene matches. Germline CDR1 reads WSHSY; CDR2 reads SAAADI. This CDR3 comprises 14 residues. CDR3 residues: CASSVTSGRDTQYF. For the CDR3, the DNA is TGCGCCAGCAGTGTGACTAGCGGGAGGGATACGCAGTATTTT.

This clonotype was recorded a few times. The chain is built from TRBV5-1 and TRBJ2-7; D unclear. CDR1 and CDR2 from the germline V gene are SGHRS and YFSETQ. The germline V and J ends were trimmed by 2 bases and 7 bases, with 10 bases remaining between them. The CDR3 totals 12 residues. CDR3 sequence reads: CASSLTSSEQYF. For the CDR3, the DNA is TGCGCCAGCAGCTTAACGAGTTCGGAGCAGTACTTC.

This clonotype appeared many times. V usage is TRBV6-2 or TRBV6-3 and J usage is TRBJ1-5; D is unclear. CDR1 MNHEY and CDR2 SVGEGT come from the germline V gene. The CDR3 extends over 17 amino acids. The V end lost 2 bases, the J end lost 1 base, and 15 bases lay between the germline ends. The CDR3 region has the DNA TGTGCCAGCAGTTACGCCCTGGGTTCCAAGAGCAATCAGCCCCAGCATTTT. Translating gives CASSYALGSKSNQPQHF.

This clonotype occurred many times. The chain combines TRBV7-2 with TRBJ2-7; D call uncertain. CDR1 and CDR2 from the germline V gene are SGHTA and FQGNSA. The CDR3 sequence is 15 residues long. V was cut by 1 base and J by 0 bases, with 10 bases left in between. The CDR3 region is CASSLVPAISYEQYF. Written as DNA, the CDR3 is TGTGCCAGCAGCTTAGTACCCGCAATCTCCTACGAGCAGTACTTC.

The rearrangement joins TRBV3-1 to TRBJ2-7; tentative D call: TRBD1 (6 bases). Germline CDR1 LGHDT, CDR2 YNNKEL (reference sequence). V was shortened by 2 bases and J by 0 bases, with 14 bases between the two germline ends. CDR3 length equals 16 residues. Written as DNA, the CDR3 is TGTGCCAGCAGCCAATTTACGGGACACCTCTCCTACGAGCAGTACTTC. Its translation is CASSQFTGHLSYEQYF.

This clonotype was observed a handful of times. The chain carries TRBV4-3 and TRBJ2-7; the match to TRBD2 covers 8 bases. V dropped 3 bases and J dropped 3; count of bases not matched to a gene: 7. The CDR3 length is 15 residues. CDR1 is LGHNA, CDR2 YSLEER, per germline. CDR3 in DNA: TGCGCCAGCAGCCAGTTACTAGCGGCCCTCTACGAGCAGTACTTC. It codes for CASSQLLAALYEQYF.

This clonotype was picked up many times. The chain has TRBV5-1 and TRBJ1-1; tentative D call: TRBD1 (5 bases). Germline CDR1 is SGHRS and CDR2 is YFSETQ. V lost 0 bases and J 1 base, leaving 7 bases between the germline ends. This CDR3 has 14 residues. DNA for the CDR3: TGCGCCAGCAGCTTGGGACAGCCGAACACTGAAGCTTTCTTT. Translating gives CASSLGQPNTEAFF.

This clonotype was observed at least ten times. The chain is built from TRBV6-5 and TRBJ2-1; no reliable D call. V was cut by 7 bases and J by 7 bases, with 11 bases left in between. The germline V gene has CDR1 MNHEY and CDR2 SVGAGI. The CDR3 sequence is 12 residues long. In nucleotides, the CDR3 is TGTGCCAGCATCAGCGTGGTTAATGAGCAGTTCTTC. This codes for CASISVVNEQFF.

This clonotype has at least ten counts. The chain uses TRBV7-8 and TRBJ2-1; 10 bases agree with TRBD2. V lost 4 bases and J lost 9; bases outside the gene matches: 12. The germline gives CDR1 SGHVS, CDR2 FQNEAQ. This CDR3 is built from 16 residues. The CDR3 nucleotides are TGTGCCAGCAGCTCCGACGGTCTAGCGGGAGAAGGTGAGCAGTTCTTC. This translates into CASSSDGLAGEGEQFF.

Only one count was recorded for this clonotype. The CDR3 spells CAWSLSGTSSYEQYF. The DNA for the CDR3 is TGTGCCTGGAGTCTCTCCGGGACTAGCTCCTACGAGCAGTACTTC. This sequence joins TRBV30 and TRBJ2-7, with 8 bases matching TRBD2. CDR1 GTSNPN and CDR2 SVGIG come from the germline V gene (reference sequence). J gave up 0 bases and V 2 bases, and 6 bases lay outside the gene matches. The CDR3 is made up of 15 amino acids. Full variable domain (missing parts from reference TRBV30 and TRBJ2-7): SQTIHQWPATLVQPVGSPLSLECTVEGTSNPNLYWYRQAAGRGLQLLFYSVGIGQISSEVPQNLSASRPQDRQFILSSKKLLLSDSGFYLCAWSLSGTSSYEQYFGPGTRLTVT.